Listed below are T cell receptor beta chains from one sample, sequenced in a study of blood T cell repertoires in COVID-19. TCRdb's table, derived via immunoSEQ multiplex PCR, lists solely in-frame clones and lacks some. The table has about 170,000 clones, 84% seen once. The sequenced material came from peripheral blood. The source of these receptors is a woman between 70 and 85 years old with COVID-19, enrolled during active disease. The CDR3 runs from the conserved cysteine through the conserved F or W. The D gene is left open where the match is weak. Only some rows state a clone size, as once, few, many or a class for expanded clones.

CDR3	DNA	V	J	size	D
CASSDTGAYEQYF	TGTGCCAGCAGTGATACAGGGGCCTACGAGCAGTACTTC	TRBV6-1	TRBJ2-7	.	TRBD1
CASSQDWGRGYEQYF	TGTGCCAGCAGCCAAGACTGGGGGAGGGGGTACGAGCAGTACTTC	TRBV3-1/TRBV3-2	TRBJ2-7	.	.
CASSPGQHQPQHF	TGTGCCAGCTCACCGGGGCAGCATCAGCCCCAGCATTTT	TRBV18	TRBJ1-5	.	.
CATRTGSNTEAFF	TGTGCCACGCGGACAGGGAGCAACACTGAAGCTTTCTTT	TRBV6-5	TRBJ1-1	once	TRBD1
CASSQRTENTEAFF	TGTGCCAGCAGCCAACGGACTGAGAACACTGAAGCTTTCTTT	TRBV3-1/TRBV3-2	TRBJ1-1	.	.
CASSLMGRTEAFF	TGTGCCAGCAGCTTAATGGGGAGGACTGAAGCTTTCTTT	TRBV13	TRBJ1-1	.	.
CASSEGGRTGELFF	TGCGCCAGCAGTGAAGGAGGACGGACCGGGGAGCTGTTTTTT	TRBV10-1	TRBJ2-2	.	.
CASSARTGEETQYF	TGTGCCAGCAGCGCCCGGACAGGGGAAGAGACCCAGTACTTC	TRBV9	TRBJ2-5	.	TRBD1
CASSATSGIGTGELFF	TGTGCCAGCTCTGCGACTAGCGGGATTGGCACCGGGGAGCTGTTTTTT	TRBV18	TRBJ2-2	.	TRBD2
CAIQSSAQETQYF	TGTGCCATACAATCTAGCGCCCAAGAGACCCAGTACTTC	TRBV2	TRBJ2-5	.	.
CASSIEGLQPQHF	TGTGCCAGTAGTATAGAGGGACTTCAGCCCCAGCATTTT	TRBV19	TRBJ1-5	.	.
CASSQDYRSAYEQYF	TGTGCCAGCAGTCAAGACTACCGCTCAGCCTACGAGCAGTACTTC	TRBV28	TRBJ2-7	.	.
CASSHGTSGSVETQYF	TGTGCCAGCAGCCACGGGACTAGCGGGAGCGTCGAGACCCAGTACTTC	TRBV7-9	TRBJ2-5	few	TRBD2
CASSRGTRNQETQYF	TGTGCCAGCAGCCGCGGGACTAGAAACCAAGAGACCCAGTACTTC	TRBV5-4	TRBJ2-5	.	TRBD2
CASSSGNLYGYTF	TGTGCCAGCAGCTCGGGGAACCTATATGGCTACACCTTC	TRBV6-5	TRBJ1-2	.	.
CASSQSGTLNTEAFF	TGTGCCAGCAGCCAATCAGGGACACTGAACACTGAAGCTTTCTTT	TRBV4-2	TRBJ1-1	.	.
CASSARQGNTEAFF	TGTGCCAGCAGCGCCCGACAGGGGAACACTGAAGCTTTCTTT	TRBV9	TRBJ1-1	.	TRBD1
CAWSVGGEPGNTIYF	TGTGCCTGGAGTGTAGGGGGAGAGCCTGGAAACACCATATATTTT	TRBV30	TRBJ1-3	.	.
CASSNPYRGRNEQFF	TGTGCCAGTAGTAATCCCTACAGGGGGCGCAATGAGCAGTTCTTC	TRBV19	TRBJ2-1	few	TRBD1
CASSLKGWDYTF	TGTGCCAGCAGCCTAAAGGGGTGGGACTACACCTTC	TRBV7-6	TRBJ1-2	few	.
CASSFFLDRVNQPQHF	TGCGCCAGCAGCTTTTTCCTTGACAGGGTAAATCAGCCCCAGCATTTT	TRBV5-1	TRBJ1-5	.	TRBD1
CASTQTGAPPYEQYF	TGTGCCAGTACCCAGACAGGGGCGCCTCCCTACGAGCAGTACTTC	TRBV19	TRBJ2-7	.	TRBD1